Below are 9 T cell receptor beta chains sequenced from a single sample in a study of human T cells and chemical hapten exposure (dated by TCRdb to the early 2020s). Library generation was performed with 5' RACE. Sequenced on an Illumina MiSeq. In TCRdb, the public reads were trimmed at Q25 with fastp and aligned with MiXCR, with productive beta chains retained. Rows with a matching CDR3 protein are joined into one entry that keeps the most common DNA and genes. For this sample there are some 150,000 distinct CDR3 sequences; around 4.1% appear just once. Over 1.2% of the sample goes to the ten largest clones. Unfractionated whole blood was collected in Tempus Blood RNA tubes, and total RNA was extracted from that blood. These receptors originate from a female donor in good health.

This clonotype was detected ten times or more. The chain couples TRBV10-2 to TRBJ1-5; D remains ambiguous. This CDR3 contains 12 residues. V lost 2 bases and J 7 bases, leaving 6 bases between the germline ends. Germline CDR1 reads WSHSY; CDR2 reads SAAADI. DNA for the CDR3: TGCGCCAGCAGTGAGGGCGGGCAGCCCCAGCATTTT. Protein product: CASSEGGQPQHF.

This clonotype was observed at least ten times. V gene TRBV5-1 combines with J gene TRBJ2-7; the D gene could be TRBD1 or TRBD2 (5 bases each). Germline CDR1 is SGHRS and CDR2 is YFSETQ. The V and J ends lost 2 bases and 0 bases respectively, with 9 bases between them. The CDR3 is made up of 14 amino acids. CDR3 nucleotide sequence: TGCGCCAGCAGCTTTTCCGGGGCCTCCTACGAGCAGTACTTC. It yields the protein CASSFSGASYEQYF.

This clonotype was observed a handful of times. V is TRBV12-3 or TRBV12-4 and J is TRBJ2-2; D not resolved. V gave up 3 bases and J gave up 1 base, with 9 bases separating them. The CDR3 consists of 15 residues. CDR3 DNA: TGTGCCAGCAGTTTTGGACGGTTGAACACCGGGGAGCTGTTTTTT. As protein: CASSFGRLNTGELFF.

At least ten counts were recorded for this clonotype. The V call is TRBV10-3, the J call TRBJ2-1; 12 bases map to TRBD2. The CDR3 totals 17 residues. The ends lost 2 bases at V and 5 bases at J; junction bases unmatched: 7. Germline values: CDR1 ENHRY, CDR2 SYGVKD. The CDR3 region is CAISERLAGGGDNEQFF. CDR3 bases: TGTGCCATCAGTGAGCGGCTAGCGGGGGGGGGCGACAATGAGCAGTTCTTC.

This clonotype was observed many times. The chain is built from TRBV7-2 and TRBJ2-1; 9 bases map to TRBD2. With 7 bases clipped from V and 3 bases from J, the junction kept 10 bases outside the gene matches. The CDR3 is 16 residues long. Germline loops: CDR1 SGHTA, CDR2 FQGNSA. The CDR3 DNA is TGTGCCAGCACCAGTCGGCGGGGGGGGGACTACAATGAGCAGTTCTTC. It encodes CASTSRRGGDYNEQFF.

This clonotype was recorded many times. V and J are TRBV7-3 and TRBJ2-3; 10 bases align to TRBD2. Germline V gene sequence: CDR1 SGHTA, CDR2 FQGTGA. The ends lost 3 bases at V and 4 bases at J; junction bases unmatched: 10. The CDR3 is made up of 17 amino acids. CDR3 coding DNA: TGTGCCAGCAGCTTTAAGCGGGGGGGCGCGGAAGCAGATACGCAGTATTTT. As protein: CASSFKRGGAEADTQYF. Drawing the rest from reference TRBV7-3 and TRBJ2-3, the complete variable domain is GAGVSQTPSNKVTEKGKYVELRCDPISGHTALYWYRQSLGQGPEFLIYFQGTGAADDSGLPNDRFFAVRPEGSVSTLKIQRTERGDSAVYLCASSFKRGGAEADTQYFGPGTRLTVL.

This clonotype came up a few times. The chain uses TRBV24-1 and TRBJ1-1, with 9 bases matching TRBD1. V lost 3 bases and J lost 4; bases outside the gene matches: 11. The CDR3 totals 17 residues. CDR1 KGHDR and CDR2 SFDVKD come from the germline V gene. The CDR3 DNA follows: TGTGCCACCAGTGATACACGACAGGGGGAGCGGGGCACTGAAGCTTTCTTT. Its translation is CATSDTRQGERGTEAFF.

Many counts were recorded for this clonotype. The rearrangement links TRBV10-3 to TRBJ2-3; D is ambiguous. The CDR3 runs 13 residues. The ends were cut back, 0 bases at V and 0 bases at J, with 1 base in the middle. Per the germline V gene, CDR1 is ENHRY and CDR2 is SYGVKD. The CDR3, as DNA: TGTGCCATCAGTGAGTCAAGCACAGATACGCAGTATTTT. It codes for CAISESSTDTQYF.

This clonotype showed up just a few times. The chain is built from TRBV12-3 or TRBV12-4 and TRBJ2-2; no definite D call. CDR3 length equals 11 residues. V was clipped by 4 bases and J by 8 bases, with 5 bases between them. The CDR3 DNA follows: TGTGCCAGCAGTTGGAGTGGGGAGCTGTTTTTT. It yields the protein CASSWSGELFF.